This TCR beta chain appears in the sequencing data of a study of shared clonotypes between healthy human individuals (TCRdb year 2020). Background on the whole study: The cohort comprised two women and a few men aged 18 to 49 years. For each donor, three plates each were used for CD4 naive and CD4 memory, two plates were used for CD8 naive, and one plate was used for CD8 memory. Different laboratories and diverse techniques were used to prepare libraries and sequence TCR repertoires, to increase sequencing depth and limit assay-specific biases. Between about 0.94 and 8.9 billion PBMCs per donor were obtained by leukapheresis. To estimate repertoire size and how much clonotype sharing occurs between individuals, the study deeply sequenced the blood TCR repertoires of about five healthy adults. Results and caveats for the whole study, not just this receptor: Based on pairwise subsampling, the degree of clonotype sharing among donors was expected to be affected by sequencing depth. Around 5.4% of naive CD4, 3.5% of naive CD8, about 2.1% of memory CD4, and 0.35% to 0.4% of memory CD8 clonotypes were shared across several donors. Even with the large sequencing depth, rarefaction of the sorted-subset datasets indicated that sequencing was incomplete. The small number of donors limited the genetic and exposure-history diversity represented. Larger estimated clonotype richness was generally found for naive subsets than for memory subsets. Clonotypes shared by all four sorted-subset donors showed higher generation probabilities than non-shared clonotypes. Sampling was restricted to blood, and TCR repertoires in tissues likely differ from the TCR repertoires found in blood.

Using the deep immunoSEQ assay, TCR CDR3 regions were amplified from genomic DNA by multiplex PCR. Genomic DNA extracted from each cell subset was distributed evenly over all wells of several immunoSEQ 96-well plates, and each plate served as one replicate. Each replicate PCR for sorted subsets received around 210 ng genomic DNA, equal to some 32,000 T cell genomes. The purified libraries were quantified using a Qubit 3.0 fluorometer, sized with a Bioanalyzer 2100, and then quantified again using the KAPA Library Quantification kit. A separate single-read 150-cycle Illumina NextSeq 550 flow cell was used to sequence each immunoSEQ 96-well plate. The original methods were these. The immunoSEQ output contained only junctional sequences without quality scores, so filtering could not match that applied to full-length reads. To assign V/J genes and CDR3, sequences were annotated against IMGT germline references using PyIR, a Python wrapper for IgBLAST v1.9. Reads were filtered out if the reads had weak V/J assignments (E-value above 1e-6), no CDR3, stop codons, out-of-frame junctions, or ambiguous translated residues. V3J clonotypes were defined as sequences sharing an identical inferred V gene, J gene, and CDR3 amino acid sequence. To compute the percentage overlap between repertoires, the number of shared unique clonotypes was divided by the size of the smaller repertoire. Three approaches were used to assess repertoire richness: RTK rarefaction, the Chao1 estimator, and Recon v2.1 estimates of unobserved clonotypes. Generation probabilities were computed with OLGA for all TCRbeta clonotypes obtained by the gDNA method from four donors. Drawn from immuneACCESS, this table holds only the in-frame rearrangements with V and J called that TCRdb kept. Clones are partly lost; checked studies trace under half to an unresolved V gene and leave the rest unexplained. Clonal size and the V and J genes are those of that table, whereas D and trimming came from the DNA. The sample records around 2,100,000 clones, about 95% of which are singletons. 1.2% of the sample belongs to the ten largest clones.

The germline V and J ends show losses of 5 bases and 6 bases respectively, and no gene match explains 8 bases of the junction. CDR1 and CDR2 were assigned from the germline V gene as MNHNS and SASEGT. Counted from cysteine to phenylalanine, this CDR3 has 14 amino acids. Only CDR3 DNA is held: 42 bases, read in frame from base 1. For the CD8 naive samples, CD45RO-negative cells were positively selected for CCR7, yielding a CD45RA+CCR7+ population from which TemRA cells were excluded. The donors were healthy, HIV-negative adults who had no recently reported acute infections or vaccinations. All donors were Caucasian adults living in Nashville, Tennessee, USA. After blood collection by leukapheresis, PBMCs were isolated using Ficoll-Histopaque density gradient centrifugation and then cryopreserved in the vapor phase of liquid nitrogen. Analytical flow cytometry was used to check the purity and quantity of every magnetically sorted T cell population. From each sorted fraction, genomic DNA was isolated and quantified by UV absorbance on a Nanodrop 2000c.

This clone was observed a single time. Its cognate antigen has yet to be identified. No base quality values were provided; no much bigger clone lies one nucleotide off. The TCR comes from a young man in good health. The chain is encoded by TRBV6-1 joined to TRBJ2-3, with 7 bases in between that match TRBD1. The sequenced sample consisted of naive CD8+ T cells sorted from blood. The sample's cell subset or site label, in plain terms: CD45RA+CCR7+. The DNA sequence is given as TGTGCCAGCAGTCTTGACAGGGTCGTCGATACGCAGTATTTT. It encodes CASSLDRVVDTQYF.